These 21 T cell receptor beta chains share one sample of origin, sequenced in a study of blood T cells in healthy people across ages. A second PCR of 7 to 11 cycles used a sample-barcoded 5' primer and a J-beta primer mix. Each CDR3 protein is one row after TCRdb ran MiXCR on the 5' RACE reads. The sample has fewer than 800,000 distinct CDR3 sequences, about a third seen once. The sequenced sample was blood. The source of these receptors is a woman older than 75 in good health.

CDR3 sequence reads: CASSEVVGTGDNEQFF. Written as DNA, the CDR3 is TGTGCCAGCAGTGAAGTGGTCGGGACAGGGGACAATGAGCAGTTCTTC. The chain has TRBV6-1 and TRBJ2-1; 10 nucleotides agree with TRBD1. CDR3 length equals 16 residues. J gave up 5 bases and V 1 base, and 5 bases lay outside the gene matches. CDR1 is MNHNS, CDR2 SASEGT, per germline.

The chain uses TRBV5-1 and TRBJ2-6; a weak D match, TRBD1 (6 bases). Germline CDR1 SGHRS, CDR2 YFSETQ. This CDR3 contains 16 residues. Deletions cut 4 bases from V and 2 bases from J, with 13 bases between. This chain's CDR3 is CASSAGTPAGANVLTF. As DNA, the CDR3 is TGCGCCAGCAGCGCCGGGACACCCGCTGGGGCCAACGTCCTGACTTTC.

This clonotype was recorded many times. The chain uses TRBV5-8 and TRBJ2-5, with TRBD2 as a possible D gene (6 bases). CDR3 length: 17 amino acids. Per germline, CDR1 SGHTS and CDR2 YDEGEE. Between the trimmed V and J ends, which lost 2 bases and 3 bases, there was a span of 20 bases. This CDR3 reads CASSLEGMWRGKETQYF. The CDR3 DNA reads as TGTGCCAGCAGCTTAGAGGGAATGTGGCGGGGCAAAGAGACCCAGTACTTC.

This clonotype was picked up many times. The rearrangement joins TRBV4-2 to TRBJ2-3; tentatively, D is TRBD1 (6 bases). V shed 0 bases and J shed 1 base, with 11 bases lying between them. This CDR3 spans 16 amino acids. The germline V gene encodes CDR1 LGHNA and CDR2 YNFKEQ. The CDR3 DNA reads as TGTGCCAGCAGCCAAGAGACGCCAGGGGGCACAGATACGCAGTATTTT. Its protein is CASSQETPGGTDTQYF.

In its sample, this clonotype was seen many times. The rearrangement uses TRBV7-9 and TRBJ1-2; D is undetermined. Trimming cost V 4 bases and J 5 bases, with 17 bases left between them. Germline V gives CDR1 SEHNR, CDR2 FQNEAQ (reference sequence). The CDR3 runs to 15 residues. The CDR3 here is CASSSIGVGLYGYTF. The CDR3 DNA reads TGTGCCAGCAGCTCAATAGGTGTCGGGTTATATGGCTACACCTTC.

This clonotype was counted a few times. The chain couples TRBV7-9 to TRBJ2-7, with a tentative D call TRBD1 (6 bases). Germline V gives CDR1 SEHNR, CDR2 FQNEAQ (reference sequence). The CDR3 loop spans 16 amino acids. Trimming took off 5 bases at V and 7 bases at J, with 24 bases between the two ends. The CDR3 here is CASSPTGQGPIEEQYF. For the CDR3, the DNA is TGTGCCAGCAGCCCAACGGGACAAGGCCCGATAGAGGAGCAGTACTTC.

A remark on this clonotype: Given a much more abundant clone one base away, this may be a read error. This sequence joins TRBV20-1 and TRBJ2-1; TRBD1 agrees at 12 bases. Germline values: CDR1 DFQATT, CDR2 SNEGSKA (reference sequence). CDR3 length: 12 residues. The CDR3: CSPGQGANGQFF. CDR3 DNA: TGCAGTCCGGGACAGGGGGCCAATGGGCAGTTCTTC.

This clonotype was observed at least ten times. The chain combines TRBV5-1 with TRBJ2-5; D possibly matches TRBD1 or TRBD2 (5 bases each). Trimming removed 4 bases at V and 5 bases at J, with 15 bases between. Germline values: CDR1 SGHRS, CDR2 YFSETQ. The CDR3 loop spans 14 amino acids. The CDR3 DNA is TGCGCCAGCAGCGAAGGACGGGGCGGGGAGACCCAGTACTTC. This codes for CASSEGRGGETQYF.

This clonotype was counted many times. V gene TRBV6-6 combines with J gene TRBJ2-7; D perhaps matches TRBD2 (8 bases). The CDR3 totals 13 residues. V dropped 10 bases and J dropped 6 bases, with 19 bases sitting between them. Germline CDR1 MNHNY, CDR2 SVGAGI (reference sequence). The CDR3 reads CAIGGGQRGEQYF. The CDR3 DNA reads as TGTGCCATCGGGGGGGGACAGCGAGGCGAGCAGTACTTC.

This chain connects TRBV6-6 to TRBJ1-6, with a possible D match to TRBD1 (6 bases). The V end was cut by 0 bases, the J end by 7 bases, with 16 bases between. CDR1 MNHNY and CDR2 SVGAGI come from the germline V gene (reference sequence). The CDR3 covers 17 residues. The CDR3 nucleotides are TGTGCCAGCAGTTACTCGACTGGGGGCAGGGAAAATTCACCCCTCCACTTT. Translating it yields CASSYSTGGRENSPLHF.

This clonotype was observed at least ten times. The chain uses TRBV11-2 and TRBJ2-1; 13 positions agree with TRBD2. The CDR3 totals 21 residues. J lost 3 bases, V lost 6 bases, and 20 bases had no gene match. Germline lookup yields CDR1 SGHAT and CDR2 FQNNGV. CDR3 sequence reads: CASSTIGTGRLAGGLYNEQFF. Here the CDR3 DNA reads TGTGCCAGCAGTACTATTGGGACGGGGAGACTAGCGGGGGGCCTCTACAATGAGCAGTTCTTC.

The chain recombines TRBV20-1 with TRBJ1-5, with 7 bases identical to TRBD1. CDR3 length equals 15 residues. In germline, CDR1 is DFQATT, CDR2 SNEGSKA (reference sequence). V trimming: 0 bases; J trimming: 4 bases; junction bases outside the gene matches: 6. The CDR3, as DNA: TGCAGTGCTAGAGATCCCCGACAGGGTAATCAGCCCCAGCATTTT. Translated: CSARDPRQGNQPQHF.

About this clonotype itself: One base away lies a much larger clone, so this may be a sequencing read error. This chain joins TRBV11-1 and TRBJ2-7; 11 nucleotides match TRBD2. Looked up from germline, CDR1 is SGHAT and CDR2 is FQDESV (reference sequence). The CDR3 spans 17 residues. Unmatched junction bases numbered 6, after V lost 2 bases and J lost 0 bases. The CDR3 spells CASSLWTSGSHSYEQYF. DNA of the CDR3: TGTGCCAGCAGCTTATGGACTAGCGGGTCCCACTCCTACGAGCAGTACTTC.

This clonotype showed up just once. This sequence joins TRBV10-3 and TRBJ2-5, with TRBD2 as a possible D gene (6 bases). The CDR3 length is 13 residues. Germline V gives CDR1 ENHRY, CDR2 SYGVKD. Trimming stripped 5 bases from V and 5 bases from J, with 12 bases between. In nucleotides, the CDR3 is TGTGCCATCAGTCCTCCGGGGAGGGAGACCCAGTACTTC. Translated: CAISPPGRETQYF.

On this clonotype: At one boundary the junction diverges from the germline segment, which might be a read error. V and J are TRBV2 and TRBJ2-7; TRBD2 matches 9 bases. In germline, CDR1 is SNHLY, CDR2 FYNNEI. This CDR3 is built from 14 residues. DNA for the CDR3: TGTGCCAGCAGTGAGGTAGCGGGGGCCTATGAGCAGTACTTC. Protein product: CASSEVAGAYEQYF.

V gene TRBV20-1 combines with J gene TRBJ2-3; 8 bases fit TRBD2. V trimming: 3 bases; J trimming: 5 bases; junction bases outside the gene matches: 10. Looked up from germline, CDR1 is DFQATT and CDR2 is SNEGSKA (reference sequence). This CDR3 is 15 amino acids long. CDR3 sequence (DNA): TGCAGTGCTAGCATACGTCGGGAGGGCGGAGATACGCAGTATTTT. As protein: CSASIRREGGDTQYF.

This clonotype was detected many times. The CDR3 region has the DNA TGTGCCAGCAGCATTTCCGGGACCCGCACACCCGAGCAGTACTTC. This encodes CASSISGTRTPEQYF. V and J are TRBV7-2 and TRBJ2-7, with D perhaps TRBD1 or TRBD2 (5 bases each). Germline V CDR1 and CDR2: SGHTA, FQGNSA. V was shortened by 5 bases and J by 6 bases, with 20 bases between the two germline ends. CDR3 length equals 15 residues. Together with reference TRBV7-2 and TRBJ2-7, the CDR3 gives the full variable domain: GAGVSQSPSNKVTEKGKDVELRCDPISGHTALYWYRQSLGQGLEFLIYFQGNSAPDKSGLPSDRFSAERTGGSVSTLTIQRTQQEDSAVYLCASSISGTRTPEQYFGPGTRLTVT.

Turning to this clonotype: This may arise from a read error, as a much more abundant clone is one base away. This rearrangement joins TRBV7-3 to TRBJ2-1; 7 positions match TRBD2. The J call may be mistaken, given a closer DNA end match to TRBJ2-7. Germline assignment: CDR1 SGHTA and CDR2 FQGTGA. This CDR3 is built from 16 residues. For the CDR3, the DNA is TGTGCCAGCAGCTTAATGGGTGCGGGGGTATACAATGAGCAGTACTTC. Its translation is CASSLMGAGVYNEQYF.

This clonotype was detected many times. The chain joins TRBV7-3 to TRBJ1-5; D may be TRBD1 (5 bases). Trimming removed 5 bases from V and 3 bases from J, with 8 bases in between. This CDR3 region has 13 residues. CDR1 and CDR2 from the germline V gene are SGHTA and FQGTGA. CDR3 bases: TGTGCCAGCAGCAGGGGTCCCAATCAGCCCCAGCATTTT. The encoded protein is CASSRGPNQPQHF.

Concerning this clonotype: This may come from a read error, since a much larger clone is one base off. As DNA, the CDR3 is TGTGCCAGCAGCGTAGACCCAGCGGGGGGTATTCAAGAGACCCAGTACTTC. Translated, it gives CASSVDPAGGIQETQYF. This chain uses TRBV9 with TRBJ2-5; TRBD2 matches at 9 bases. The V gene's germline CDR1 is SGDLS and CDR2 YYNGEE. V shed 0 bases, J shed 2 bases, and the junction held 8 bases outside the gene matches. CDR3 length: 17 amino acids.

In this sample, this clonotype turned up many times. The gene calls are TRBV7-2 and TRBJ2-3; the D is unclear. Germline V gene data show CDR1 as SGHTA and CDR2 as FQGNSA. This CDR3 spans 13 amino acids. V was clipped by 5 bases and J by 2 bases, with 8 bases between them. The CDR3 DNA is TGTGCCAGCAGCCCCTCGTTCACAGATACGCAGTATTTT. It specifies CASSPSFTDTQYF. The whole variable domain, filled in from reference TRBV7-2 and TRBJ2-3, reads GAGVSQSPSNKVTEKGKDVELRCDPISGHTALYWYRQSLGQGLEFLIYFQGNSAPDKSGLPSDRFSAERTGGSVSTLTIQRTQQEDSAVYLCASSPSFTDTQYFGPGTRLTVL.